The clone carrying this T cell receptor (beta chain) was picked up a small number of times. The entry originates in a study of shared clonotypes between healthy human individuals. About the research overall: The study used three CD4 naive, three CD4 memory, two CD8 naive and one CD8 memory plate per donor.

TCRdb's copy holds only in-frame clones and misses some; the assay was immunoSEQ multiplex PCR. The repertoire has about 2 million clones, about 95% of them found once; the top ten carry roughly 1.2%. The naive CD8 population came from CD45RO-negative cells selected for CCR7, without terminally differentiated effector memory CD45RA+ cells. Trimming left V 0 bases short and J 12 bases short, with 11 bases between. The germline CDR1 and CDR2 sequences are ENHRY and SYGVKD. The length of the CDR3 is 12 residues. The rearrangement uses TRBV10-3 and TRBJ1-2; D ambiguous. The TCR was taken from a man between 18 and 29 years old in good health. The sample taken for sequencing was naive CD8+ T cells sorted from blood. The CDR3 DNA is TGTGCCATCAGTGAGTCCGGGGAAGGGAACACCTTC. This sequence encodes CAISESGEGNTF.